This TCR beta chain was sequenced during a study of cytomegalovirus exposure and HLA in healthy donors. The PCR made use of 60 Vbeta and 13 Jbeta primers. Measured with immunoSEQ multiplex PCR; TCRdb has only the in-frame clones, and not every one. The repertoire has around 150,000 clones, roughly 80% of them found once; the top ten carry 8% to 10%. The germline V gene encodes CDR1 MNHEY and CDR2 SVGAGI. The CDR3 consists of 14 residues. V lost 4 bases and J lost 8; bases outside the gene matches: 6. There are a few counts of this clone. Its antigen remains unidentified. Whole-study results and caveats: CMV serostatus was the only recorded immune exposure for donors.

This clonotype was obtained from a male donor in good health and CMV-seropositive. Sequencing used PBMCs. The V and J genes are TRBV6-5 and TRBJ1-4; 8 bases agree with TRBD1. CDR3 bases: TGTGCCAGCAGTTCGACAGGGGTGGAGGAAAAACTGTTTTTT. This translates into CASSSTGVEEKLFF.